Shown below are 3 T cell receptor beta chains from a single sample sequenced in a study of blood T cell repertoires in COVID-19. TCRdb's copy holds only in-frame clones and misses some; the assay was immunoSEQ multiplex PCR. The sample carries approximately 100,000 clones, 75% to 90% recorded once. The sequenced sample was peripheral blood. The receptor set was obtained from a woman of 80 years or more with active or convalescent COVID-19.

The chain uses TRBV4-2 and TRBJ1-2, with 7 nucleotides matching TRBD1. V lost 0 bases to trimming and J lost 4 bases; unmatched junction nucleotides: 2. The CDR3 extends over 14 amino acids. Germline-derived CDR1 and CDR2 are LGHNA and YNFKEQ. The CDR3 spells CASSQETGSYGYTF. Here the CDR3 DNA reads TGTGCCAGCAGCCAAGAGACAGGGTCCTATGGCTACACCTTC.

This clone was seen once. J is TRBJ2-7 and V is TRBV28; 7 nucleotides line up with TRBD2. CDR3 size: 12 residues. CDR1 and CDR2 (germline): MDHEN, SYDVKM. With 5 bases clipped from V and 6 bases from J, the junction kept 4 bases outside the gene matches. CDR3 DNA: TGTGCCAGCAGTGCATGGGGGGGCGAGCAGTACTTC. Its translation is CASSAWGGEQYF.

This clone was counted only a few times. The gene calls are TRBV7-2 and TRBJ1-3; D unresolved. V gave up 2 bases and J gave up 0 bases, with 5 bases separating them. The CDR3 is 14 amino acids. CDR1 SGHTA and CDR2 FQGNSA come from the germline V gene. CDR3 sequence: CASSLSGSGNTIYF. The CDR3 coding sequence is TGTGCCAGCAGCTTATCGGGCTCTGGAAACACCATATATTTT.